This T cell receptor (beta chain) is from a study of metastatic and nonmetastatic thyroid tumors. Study-level information: The study looked at repertoires side by side in blood and in tumor or nodule tissue from malignant and benign thyroid patients.

TCRdb recomputed clones from the PCR reads via MiXCR. The sample shows about 45,000 clones, 3.5% to 5% of them seen only once. CDR3 size: 16 residues. Trimming cost V 7 bases and J 5 bases; bases outside gene matches: 16. Germline V lookup: CDR1 SNHLY, CDR2 FYNNEI. There were no patients who had received any treatment before thyroid surgery. The sequenced sample consisted of blood. The chain couples TRBV2 to TRBJ1-2; TRBD1 matches 7 bases. The source of this sequence is a female donor with papillary thyroid cancer or a benign thyroid nodule (not recorded which). Some clones in this sample may be carry-over from other donors' samples. The CDR3 region is CASTLNPGTANYGYTF. The DNA of the CDR3 is TGTGCCAGCACTCTAAACCCCGGGACAGCGAATTATGGCTACACCTTC.